This TCR beta chain was captured by sequencing in a study of cytotoxic CD8 clonotypes in ibrutinib-treated CLL. Findings and limits, study-wide: Clonality correlated strongly with circulating CD8+ T cells and exceeded age-matched healthy donors at baseline. The study found public clonotypes uncommon, contracting or stable on treatment. The times at which samples were taken varied between sustained-remission and progressing patients.

With regard to this clone: Its specificity is unknown.

Repertoires were generated with immunoSEQ multiplex PCR, while TCRdb's copy carries only in-frame clones and drops some. Of approximately 74,000 clones listed, 80% were seen once; the top ten hold 6% to 9%. J was trimmed by 8 bases and V by 4 bases; bases with no gene match: 16. CDR3 length equals 15 residues. Germline-derived CDR1 and CDR2 are GTSNPN and SVGIG (reference sequence). V usage is TRBV30 and J usage is TRBJ1-2; TRBD1 matches 7 bases. The sequence came from a human donor with chronic lymphocytic leukemia. The source material was PBMCs, sampled at disease progression, from a patient treated with ibrutinib. The CDR3 bases are TGTGCCTGGAAGACGCTAGGGGGCCAGGAGAACGGCTACACCTTC. Its protein product is CAWKTLGGQENGYTF.